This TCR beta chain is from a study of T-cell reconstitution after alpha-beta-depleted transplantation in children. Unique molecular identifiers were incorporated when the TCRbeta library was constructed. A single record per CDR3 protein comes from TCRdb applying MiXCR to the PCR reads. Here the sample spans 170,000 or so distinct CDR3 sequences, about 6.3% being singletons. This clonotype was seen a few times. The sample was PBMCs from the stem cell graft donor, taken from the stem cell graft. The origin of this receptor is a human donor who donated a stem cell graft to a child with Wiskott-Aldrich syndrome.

CDR3 DNA: TGTGCCACCAGTGAACAGCATGAGCAGTTCTTC. This translates into CATSEQHEQFF. The chain couples TRBV24-1 to TRBJ2-1; D is unclear. The V end was cut by 4 bases, the J end by 8 bases, with 5 bases between. This CDR3 has 11 residues. The V gene's germline CDR1 is KGHDR and CDR2 SFDVKD.